This T cell receptor beta chain was recorded in a study of CD8 T cells in Susac syndrome. Study-level background: There were over 5 sequenced Susac syndrome patients with active disease and eight or nine in remission. Blood was drawn from Susac syndrome patients while they were therapy-naive, on corticosteroids, or on intravenous immunoglobulin alone.

The CDR3 runs to 15 residues. Germline CDR1 SGHRS, CDR2 YFSETQ. Trimming at V came to 3 bases and at J to 4 bases, leaving 8 bases not matched to a gene. Reverse transcription used about 0.45 to 1 ug RNA and random hexamers. TCRdb passed the immunoSEQ multiplex PCR reads through MiXCR, listing each CDR3 protein once. The sample consists of around 130,000 distinct CDR3 sequences, roughly 94% of them appearing once. Negative isolation yielded the CD8+ and CD4+ T cells, while FACS enriched the TEMRA cells. This TCR came from a human donor with Susac syndrome. The chain links TRBV5-1 to TRBJ1-2; TRBD1 aligns across 8 bases. The specimen was CD8+ T cells from PBMCs. The CDR3 bases are TGCGCCAGCAGCTCTGGACAGGGCTCCCTCTATGGCTACACCTTC. Protein sequence: CASSSGQGSLYGYTF.